The T cell receptor (beta chain) described here comes from a study of radiotherapy plus CTLA-4 blockade in lung cancer. As to this clone: Its specificity is unknown.

This CDR3 spans 15 amino acids. The ends lost 5 bases at V and 0 bases at J; junction bases unmatched: 4. CDR1 is KGHSH and CDR2 is LQKENI in the germline V gene. Profiling relied on immunoSEQ multiplex PCR, and the TCRdb table lists in-frame clones only, not all of them. The repertoire consists of roughly 70,000 clones, with around 87% occurring once and the leading ten covering over 35%. Notes on the study in general: In blood, TCR clones derived from the tumor expanded after radiotherapy plus ipilimumab. The best predictor of response was reported to be early blood T cell clone dynamics, with interferon-beta.

This chain links TRBV18 with TRBJ2-3, with 8 bases identical to TRBD2. The TCR originated in a human donor with non-small cell lung cancer that progressed on radiotherapy plus ipilimumab. Material: peripheral blood, obtained from a patient treated with radiotherapy plus ipilimumab. As DNA, the CDR3 is TGTGCCAGCTCAGGACTAGCAGTTAGCACAGATACGCAGTATTTT. Translated: CASSGLAVSTDTQYF.